This TCR beta chain was obtained from a study of blood T cell repertoires in COVID-19. In the study overall: T cells, B-cell-depleted T cells, or PBMCs supplied cDNA or gDNA.

Original methodology: Estimated nucleated cell counts came from reference gene primer amplification. Sequencing was performed with immunoSEQ multiplex PCR; in TCRdb, only in-frame clones are kept and a portion is missing. V and J calls and clone size are copied from that table; D and trimming were computed from the DNA. The profile shows 100,000 to 140,000 clones, more than 70% of them singletons. V lost 5 bases, J lost 2 bases, and 8 bases stayed unmatched. Germline V gene data show CDR1 as SGHAT and CDR2 as FQNNGV. CDR3 length: 15 amino acids. The TCR comes from a man aged 50 or older with active or convalescent COVID-19. Material for sequencing was peripheral blood. The rearrangement uses TRBV11-2 and TRBJ2-7, with TRBD1 identical over 8 bases. The CDR3 loop is CASSQRTGYTYEQYF. CDR3 DNA: TGTGCCAGCAGCCAGCGGACAGGGTACACCTACGAGCAGTACTTC. Combining the CDR3 with reference TRBV11-2 and TRBJ2-7 gives the whole variable domain EAGVAQSPRYKIIEKRQSVAFWCNPISGHATLYWYQQILGQGPKLLIQFQNNGVVDDSQLPKDRFSAERLKGVDSTLKIQPAKLEDSAVYLCASSQRTGYTYEQYFGPGTRLTVT.